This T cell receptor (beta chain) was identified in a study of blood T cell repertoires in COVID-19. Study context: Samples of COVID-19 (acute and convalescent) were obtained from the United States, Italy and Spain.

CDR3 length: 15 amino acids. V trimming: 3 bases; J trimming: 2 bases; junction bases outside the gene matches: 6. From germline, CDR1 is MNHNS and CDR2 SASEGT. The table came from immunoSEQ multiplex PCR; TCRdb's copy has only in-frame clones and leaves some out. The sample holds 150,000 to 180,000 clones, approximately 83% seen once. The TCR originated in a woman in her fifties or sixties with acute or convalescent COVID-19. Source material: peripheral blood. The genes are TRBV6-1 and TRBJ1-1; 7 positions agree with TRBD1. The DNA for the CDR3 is TGTGCCAGCAGTGAGCAGGGACAGCCCAACACTGAAGCTTTCTTT. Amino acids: CASSEQGQPNTEAFF.